Shown below are 27 T cell receptor beta chains from a single sample sequenced in a study of blood T cell repertoires in COVID-19. Only in-frame clones appear in the TCRdb table, and some are missing; sequencing was by immunoSEQ multiplex PCR. The data show some 56,000 clones, with 65% to 90% seen just once and 25% to 30% held by the top ten. Sequencing was carried out using peripheral blood. The receptors were sampled from a woman aged 80 or over with active or convalescent COVID-19.

V is TRBV7-3 and J is TRBJ2-3; 9 bases agree with TRBD2. Germline V CDR1 and CDR2: SGHTA, FQGTGA. The CDR3 length is 16 residues. The V gene end was trimmed by 3 bases and the J gene end by 2 bases; junction bases not matched to a gene: 6. CDR3 sequence reads: CASSFTSGGSTDTQYF. The CDR3 nucleotides are TGTGCCAGCAGCTTTACAAGCGGGGGGTCCACAGATACGCAGTATTTT.

The J gene is TRBJ1-1, the V gene TRBV5-1; 9 positions match TRBD1. V shed 4 bases and J 5 bases; nucleotides not matched to a gene: 6. This CDR3 contains 14 residues. Germline CDR1 SGHRS, CDR2 YFSETQ. The CDR3 reads CASSTYRGRTEAFF. CDR3 nucleotides: TGCGCCAGCAGCACGTACAGGGGGCGGACTGAAGCTTTCTTT. The variable domain in full, with the rest retrieved from reference TRBV5-1 and TRBJ1-1, is KAGVTQTPRYLIKTRGQQVTLSCSPISGHRSVSWYQQTPGQGLQFLFEYFSETQRNKGNFPGRFSGRQFSNSRSEMNVSTLELGDSALYLCASSTYRGRTEAFFGQGTRLTVV.

This rearrangement joins TRBV6-2 or TRBV6-3 to TRBJ2-7; a weak D match, TRBD2 (5 bases). From germline, CDR1 is MNHEY and CDR2 SVGEGT. The V end was cut by 4 bases, the J end by 2 bases, with 18 bases between. This CDR3 has 16 amino acids. CDR3 DNA sequence: TGTGCCAGCAGTTCCATATCCGGGGTCAGGACCTACGAGCAGTACTTC. Translating gives CASSSISGVRTYEQYF.

To note about this clone: Mismatch with germline at one junction end may stem from a read error. The chain combines TRBV9 with TRBJ1-2; 8 bases match TRBD1. Germline assignment: CDR1 SGDLS and CDR2 YYNGEE. The CDR3 covers 15 residues. DNA of the CDR3: TGTGCCAGCAGCGTAGCAGGGGGCCGATCCTATGGCTACGCCTTC. Encoded protein: CASSVAGGRSYGYAF.

As concerns this clone: The junction and the germline gene differ at one end; a read error may be behind it. For the CDR3, the DNA is TGTGCCGGCAGTGAGGCCAGAAACACTGAAGCTTTCTTT. Its protein is CAGSEARNTEAFF. V and J are TRBV6-4 and TRBJ1-1; D unresolved. The CDR3 spans 13 residues. Germline V CDR1 and CDR2: MRHNA, SNTAGT.

V and J are TRBV3-1 (or the pseudogene TRBV3-2) and TRBJ2-1, with TRBD2 matching over 10 bases. The CDR3 is 15 amino acids. From germline, CDR1 is LGHDT and CDR2 YNNKEL (reference sequence). V lost 1 base, J lost 10 bases, and 7 bases stayed unmatched. CDR3: CASSQASSGGLEQFF. CDR3 coding DNA: TGTGCCAGCAGCCAAGCGTCTAGCGGGGGCCTGGAGCAGTTCTTC.

The V and J genes are TRBV11-2 and TRBJ2-3; TRBD1 might be the D (5 bases). The CDR3 loop spans 13 amino acids. The V gene lost 3 bases and the J gene lost 7 bases, with 11 bases spanning the gap. CDR1 is SGHAT and CDR2 is FQNNGV in the germline V gene. CDR3 nucleotide sequence: TGTGCCAGCAGCTTTAGCAGGGTTAATACGCAGTATTTT. This encodes CASSFSRVNTQYF.

This rearrangement joins TRBV4-2 to TRBJ2-7; D is perhaps TRBD1 (5 bases). The length of the CDR3 is 15 residues. Trimming pared 0 bases from V and 2 bases from J, leaving 11 bases between. Germline V gene lookup returns CDR1 LGHNA and CDR2 YNFKEQ. CDR3 residues: CASSQDGRETYEQYF. CDR3 bases: TGTGCCAGCAGCCAAGATGGCAGGGAAACCTACGAGCAGTACTTC.

This clone was seen more than once but under ten times. The genes are TRBV27 and TRBJ1-4; 9 bases are a match to TRBD1. The CDR3 is 12 amino acids. The V gene end was trimmed by 8 bases and the J gene end by 6 bases; junction bases not matched to a gene: 1. In germline, CDR1 is MNHEY, CDR2 SMNVEV (reference sequence). This CDR3 reads CASGDRDEKLFF. DNA of the CDR3: TGTGCCAGCGGGGACAGGGATGAAAAACTGTTTTTT.

V usage is TRBV5-1 and J usage is TRBJ2-1; D unresolved. This CDR3 has 12 residues. Trimming removed 4 bases at V and 10 bases at J, with 12 bases between. The germline gives CDR1 SGHRS, CDR2 YFSETQ. The CDR3 sequence: CASSPPGLEQFF. The DNA of the CDR3 is TGCGCCAGCAGCCCGCCCGGGTTGGAGCAGTTCTTC.

This clone was observed a handful of times. The chain uses TRBV18 and TRBJ1-1; TRBD1 matches 8 bases. Germline values: CDR1 KGHSH, CDR2 LQKENI. The CDR3 spans 15 residues. Losses at the gene ends were 2 bases for V and 4 bases for J; bases not matched to a gene: 6. The CDR3 nucleotides read TGTGCCAGCTCACCAACCGAACAGGGGGGCACTGAAGCTTTCTTT. Translating gives CASSPTEQGGTEAFF.

The rearrangement links TRBV7-8 to TRBJ2-1; 8 bases map to TRBD1. Germline CDR1 reads SGHVS; CDR2 reads FQNEAQ. The CDR3 extends over 15 amino acids. V shed 6 bases, J shed 4 bases, and the junction held 8 bases outside the gene matches. DNA of the CDR3: TGTGCCAGCAGACGAGGACAGGGTCCTTACAATGAGCAGTTCTTC. Translating gives CASRRGQGPYNEQFF.

The chain uses TRBV7-2 and TRBJ1-2; 9 bases agree with TRBD1. The germline CDR1 and CDR2 sequences are SGHTA and FQGNSA. The ends lost 5 bases at V and 8 bases at J; junction bases unmatched: 6. This CDR3 is 13 amino acids long. The CDR3 is CASSRGTGRGYTF. The CDR3 DNA reads as TGTGCCAGCAGCCGCGGGACAGGGCGAGGCTACACCTTC. The full variable domain, with the rest looked up from reference TRBV7-2 and TRBJ1-2, is GAGVSQSPSNKVTEKGKDVELRCDPISGHTALYWYRQSLGQGLEFLIYFQGNSAPDKSGLPSDRFSAERTGGSVSTLTIQRTQQEDSAVYLCASSRGTGRGYTFGSGTRLTVV.

J is TRBJ2-1 and V is TRBV27; 7 bases agree with TRBD1. CDR1 MNHEY and CDR2 SMNVEV come from the germline V gene (reference sequence). CDR3 length: 15 amino acids. V trimming: 7 bases; J trimming: 9 bases; junction bases outside the gene matches: 15. The CDR3 bases are TGTGCCAGCACACCCGGGACAGAGGTCTCCGGTGAGCAGTTCTTC. This sequence encodes CASTPGTEVSGEQFF.

This chain connects TRBV6-2 or TRBV6-3 to TRBJ2-3; no definite D call. CDR3 length equals 13 residues. Germline V gives CDR1 MNHEY, CDR2 SVGEGT. V gave up 5 bases and J gave up 7 bases, with 13 bases separating them. The CDR3 DNA is TGTGCCAGCAGTGCTAATCCGGGTTATACGCAGTATTTT. This sequence encodes CASSANPGYTQYF.

This chain uses TRBV7-9 with TRBJ1-3, with 8 bases lining up with TRBD1. Germline V CDR1 and CDR2: SEHNR, FQNEAQ (reference sequence). With V trimmed by 5 bases and J by 4 bases, 7 bases remained unmatched. The CDR3 loop spans 15 amino acids. CDR3 region: CASSLSGGEGNTIYF. Written as DNA, the CDR3 is TGTGCCAGCAGCCTATCAGGGGGCGAGGGAAACACCATATATTTT.

The chain joins TRBV19 to TRBJ2-7; 8 bases are shared with TRBD2. The length of the CDR3 is 15 residues. The V and J ends lost 6 bases and 2 bases, in that order; junction bases with no gene match: 9. The V gene's germline CDR1 is LNHDA and CDR2 SQIVND (reference sequence). CDR3: CASRLRGGGTYEQYF. The CDR3 nucleotides are TGTGCCAGTAGACTACGGGGGGGAGGGACCTACGAGCAGTACTTC. The variable domain in full, with the rest retrieved from reference TRBV19 and TRBJ2-7, is DGGITQSPKYLFRKEGQNVTLSCEQNLNHDAMYWYRQDPGQGLRLIYYSQIVNDFQKGDIAEGYSVSREKKESFPLTVTSAQKNPTAFYLCASRLRGGGTYEQYFGPGTRLTVT.

J is TRBJ2-2 and V is TRBV28, with 10 nucleotides matching TRBD1. Unmatched junction bases numbered 6, after V lost 7 bases and J lost 7 bases. This CDR3 has 14 amino acids. Germline V lookup: CDR1 MDHEN, CDR2 SYDVKM. CDR3 loop: CASTGTGDVGELFF. CDR3 sequence (DNA): TGTGCCAGCACCGGGACAGGGGATGTCGGGGAGCTGTTTTTT.

This sequence joins TRBV7-2 and TRBJ1-1; TRBD1 might be the D (6 bases). The CDR3 loop spans 14 amino acids. V was clipped by 6 bases and J by 3 bases, with 14 bases between them. Germline V lookup: CDR1 SGHTA, CDR2 FQGNSA. CDR3 nucleotide sequence: TGTGCCAGCAGACGAAGACAGGTCGACACTGAAGCTTTCTTT. It is translated as CASRRRQVDTEAFF. Combining the CDR3 with reference TRBV7-2 and TRBJ1-1 gives the whole variable domain GAGVSQSPSNKVTEKGKDVELRCDPISGHTALYWYRQSLGQGLEFLIYFQGNSAPDKSGLPSDRFSAERTGGSVSTLTIQRTQQEDSAVYLCASRRRQVDTEAFFGQGTRLTVV.

In the case of this clone: At one boundary the junction diverges from the germline segment, which might be a read error. The gene calls are TRBV5-4 and TRBJ1-1; maybe TRBD1 (6 bases). There are 12 residues in the CDR3. The V gene's germline CDR1 is SGHNT and CDR2 YYREEE (reference sequence). CDR3 residues: CASSLPGGASHF. The CDR3 region has the DNA TGTGCCAGCAGCTTGCCGGGGGGGGCCTCTCACTTT.

This clone was seen only a few times. The V gene is TRBV21-1, the J gene TRBJ1-1; TRBD1 is taken as the D call from the table, unchecked against the DNA. TRBV21-1 is classified as a pseudogene. The CDR3 runs to 15 residues. CDR3 coding DNA: TGTGCCAGCAGCAAAGGACGCCAGGGGGCTGCTGAAGCTTTCTTT. This gives the protein CASSKGRQGAAEAFF.

Written as DNA, the CDR3 is TGCGCCAGCAGCTTGATAGCACCGGAGGAGGTGGGCTACACCTTC. Its protein is CASSLIAPEEVGYTF. V usage is TRBV5-1 and J usage is TRBJ1-2; no reliable D call. CDR3 length: 15 residues. Germline V gene data show CDR1 as SGHRS and CDR2 as YFSETQ. V gave up 1 base and J gave up 8 bases, with 18 bases separating them.

The V call is TRBV12-3 or TRBV12-4, the J call TRBJ1-2, with D uncertain. CDR3 length equals 13 residues. V was pared by 5 bases and J by 4 bases, with 11 bases between. This CDR3 reads CASSPNFPYGYTF. The CDR3 DNA is TGTGCCAGCAGTCCCAACTTCCCCTATGGCTACACCTTC.

In the case of this clone: This sequence may be a read error, since a much larger clone differs from it by one base. Other nucleotide sequences in the sample specify the same CDR3. The V call is TRBV5-1, the J call TRBJ2-5, with D possibly TRBD2 on 7 matching bases. Germline assignment: CDR1 SGHRS and CDR2 YFSETQ. This CDR3 is 18 amino acids long. This CDR3 reads CASWGTRGAPRHGETQYF. The CDR3 DNA follows: TGTGCCAGCTGGGGTACTCGGGGGGCCCCCCGCCACGGAGAGACCCAGTACTTC.

This clone has just a few counts. The chain recombines TRBV19 with TRBJ2-3; 10 bases are shared with TRBD1. V gave up 2 bases and J gave up 1 base; unmatched junction bases: 3. The CDR3 runs 16 residues. Germline lookup yields CDR1 LNHDA and CDR2 SQIVND (reference sequence). As DNA, the CDR3 is TGTGCCAGTAGTATAAAGACAGGGGGCCGCACAGATACGCAGTATTTT. It codes for CASSIKTGGRTDTQYF.

This rearrangement joins TRBV6-5 to TRBJ2-7, with D unresolved. The ends were cut back, 4 bases at V and 6 bases at J, with 16 bases in the middle. Germline V gene data show CDR1 as MNHEY and CDR2 as SVGAGI. CDR3 size: 14 residues. CDR3 in amino acids: CASSFDISRGEQYF. The CDR3 DNA reads as TGTGCCAGCAGTTTCGACATCTCCCGTGGCGAGCAGTACTTC.

V usage is TRBV21-1 and J usage is TRBJ2-7; whether TRBD2, the table's D call, matches the DNA was not checked. TRBV21-1 is a listed pseudogene. This CDR3 region has 15 residues. The CDR3 protein is CASSDIRGWVYEQYF. The CDR3 DNA reads TGTGCCAGCAGCGACATCCGAGGGTGGGTCTACGAGCAGTACTTC.